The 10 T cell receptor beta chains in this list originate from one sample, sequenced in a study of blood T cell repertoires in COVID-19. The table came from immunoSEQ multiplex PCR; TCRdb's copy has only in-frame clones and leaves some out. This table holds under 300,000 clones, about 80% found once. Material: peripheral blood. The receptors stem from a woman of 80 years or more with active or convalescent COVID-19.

The CDR3 loop is CAWSVNLASYNEQFF. The CDR3, as DNA: TGTGCCTGGAGTGTAAATCTAGCGAGCTACAATGAGCAGTTCTTC. This chain uses TRBV30 with TRBJ2-1; D possibly corresponds to TRBD2 (6 bases). The germline V and J ends were trimmed by 0 bases and 3 bases, with 12 bases remaining between them. CDR3 size: 15 residues. The germline V gene encodes CDR1 GTSNPN and CDR2 SVGIG (reference sequence).

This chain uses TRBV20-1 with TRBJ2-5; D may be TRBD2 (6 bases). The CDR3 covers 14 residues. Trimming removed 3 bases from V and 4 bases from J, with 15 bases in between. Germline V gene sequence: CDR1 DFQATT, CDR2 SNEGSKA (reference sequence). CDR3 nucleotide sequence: TGCAGTGCTAGTTTCGGGAGTTTCGGAGAGACCCAGTACTTC. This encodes CSASFGSFGETQYF.

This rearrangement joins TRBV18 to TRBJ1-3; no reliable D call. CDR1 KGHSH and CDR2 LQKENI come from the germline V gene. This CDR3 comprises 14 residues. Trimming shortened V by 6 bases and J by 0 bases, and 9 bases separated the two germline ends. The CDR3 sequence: CASSPDFSGNTIYF. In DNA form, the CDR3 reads TGTGCCAGCTCGCCGGACTTCTCTGGAAACACCATATATTTT.

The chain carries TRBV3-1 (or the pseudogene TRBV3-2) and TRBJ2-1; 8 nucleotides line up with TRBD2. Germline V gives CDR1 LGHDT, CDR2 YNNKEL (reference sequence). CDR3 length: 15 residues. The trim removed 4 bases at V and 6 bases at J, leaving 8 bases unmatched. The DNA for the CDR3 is TGTGCCAGCAGCCCTACGGGAGGGCCCTTCAATGAGCAGTTCTTC. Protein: CASSPTGGPFNEQFF.

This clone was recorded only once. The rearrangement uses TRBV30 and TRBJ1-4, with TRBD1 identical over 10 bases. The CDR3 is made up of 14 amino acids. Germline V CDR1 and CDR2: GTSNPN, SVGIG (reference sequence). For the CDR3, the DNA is TGTGCTATGTACCGGACAGGGGGTGGAGAAAAACTGTTTTTT. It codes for CAMYRTGGGEKLFF.

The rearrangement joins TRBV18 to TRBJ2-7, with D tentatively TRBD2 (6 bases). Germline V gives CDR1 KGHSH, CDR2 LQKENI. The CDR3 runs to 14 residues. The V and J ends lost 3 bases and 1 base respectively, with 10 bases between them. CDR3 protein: CASSPYRESYEQYF. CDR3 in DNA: TGTGCCAGCTCACCGTACCGGGAGTCCTACGAGCAGTACTTC.

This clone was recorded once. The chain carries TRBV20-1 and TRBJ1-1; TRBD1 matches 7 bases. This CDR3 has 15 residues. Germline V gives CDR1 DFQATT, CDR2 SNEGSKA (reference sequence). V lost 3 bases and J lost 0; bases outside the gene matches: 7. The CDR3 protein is CSASLNRGMNTEAFF. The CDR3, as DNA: TGCAGTGCTAGTTTAAACAGGGGCATGAACACTGAAGCTTTCTTT.

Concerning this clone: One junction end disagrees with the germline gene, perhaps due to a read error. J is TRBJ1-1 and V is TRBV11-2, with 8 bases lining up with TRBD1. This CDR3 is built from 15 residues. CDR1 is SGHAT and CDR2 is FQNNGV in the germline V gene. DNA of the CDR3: TGTGCCAGCAGCTTATGGTCAGGGGGCATATCGTCGCAGATCTTT. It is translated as CASSLWSGGISSQIF.

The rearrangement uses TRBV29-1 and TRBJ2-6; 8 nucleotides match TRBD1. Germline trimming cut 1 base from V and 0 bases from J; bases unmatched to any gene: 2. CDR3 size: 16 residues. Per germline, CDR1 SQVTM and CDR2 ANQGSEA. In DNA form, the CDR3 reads TGCAGCGTTGAAGGGACAGGGATCTCTGGGGCCAACGTCCTGACTTTC. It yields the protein CSVEGTGISGANVLTF.

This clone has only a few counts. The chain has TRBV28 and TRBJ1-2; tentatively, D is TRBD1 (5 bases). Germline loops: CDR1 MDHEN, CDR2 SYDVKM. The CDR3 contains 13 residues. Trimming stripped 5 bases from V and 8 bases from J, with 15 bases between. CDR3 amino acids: CASSLGQTVGYTF. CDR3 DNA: TGTGCCAGCAGTCTCGGGCAGACAGTCGGCTACACCTTC.